These 22 T cell receptor beta chains were all obtained from the same sample, sequenced in a study of T-cell reconstitution after alpha-beta-depleted transplantation in children. Library preparation (for TCRbeta) was performed with unique molecular identifiers. TCRdb used MiXCR to reprocess the PCR reads, holding one entry per CDR3 protein. The table records 500,000 to 600,000 distinct CDR3 sequences, over 25% of them present only once. This sample comprised PBMCs from the stem cell graft donor, obtained from the stem cell graft. These receptors were obtained from a human donor who donated a stem cell graft to a child with aplastic anemia.

V is TRBV19 and J is TRBJ2-5; 8 bases map to TRBD2. The CDR3 loop spans 16 amino acids. Germline V CDR1 and CDR2: LNHDA, SQIVND (reference sequence). The J segment lost 4 bases and the V segment lost 3 bases, leaving 10 bases of the junction unmatched. The CDR3 DNA is TGTGCCAGTAGTATCATCGGGACTAGTCCCCCAGAGACCCAGTACTTC. This gives the protein CASSIIGTSPPETQYF.

This clonotype has just a few counts. The chain combines TRBV12-3 or TRBV12-4 with TRBJ1-1; maybe TRBD1 (5 bases). The CDR3 sequence is 15 residues long. The V end was cut by 3 bases, the J end by 0 bases, with 11 bases between. The CDR3 protein is CASSFIDRMNTEAFF. The CDR3 nucleotides read TGTGCCAGCAGTTTCATTGACAGAATGAACACTGAAGCTTTCTTT.

The CDR3, as DNA: TGCGCCAGCAGCTTGGATCCTAGCGTTTTCTCCTACGAGCAGTACTTC. Translation: CASSLDPSVFSYEQYF. The chain is built from TRBV5-1 and TRBJ2-7; D is possibly TRBD2 (6 bases). Trimming removed 0 bases at V and 0 bases at J, with 13 bases between. The CDR3 is 16 residues long. CDR1 SGHRS and CDR2 YFSETQ come from the germline V gene.

The CDR3 bases are TGTGCCAGCTATAGGTCGGGAATGAACACTGAAGCTTTCTTT. Translation: CASYRSGMNTEAFF. The chain couples TRBV7-9 to TRBJ1-1; D gene uncertain. V was shortened by 8 bases and J by 0 bases, with 13 bases between the two germline ends. The CDR3 contains 14 residues. Germline assignment: CDR1 SEHNR and CDR2 FQNEAQ (reference sequence). Complete variable domain (other parts from reference TRBV7-9 and TRBJ1-1): DTGVSQNPRHKITKRGQNVTFRCDPISEHNRLYWYRQTLGQGPEFLTYFQNEAQLEKSRLLSDRFSAERPKGSFSTLEIQRTEQGDSAMYLCASYRSGMNTEAFFGQGTRLTVV.

V is TRBV19 and J is TRBJ1-5; the D gene is possibly TRBD1 (6 bases). Germline-derived CDR1 and CDR2 are LNHDA and SQIVND (reference sequence). Trimming removed 7 bases from V and 3 bases from J, with 19 bases in between. This CDR3 contains 16 residues. CDR3 nucleotide sequence: TGTGCCAGTACCCTACAGACAGGAGGCCCCAATCAGCCCCAGCATTTT. Translating it yields CASTLQTGGPNQPQHF.

This clonotype was recorded a few times. The V gene is TRBV20-1, the J gene TRBJ1-1; TRBD1 agrees at 10 bases. Germline CDR1 DFQATT, CDR2 SNEGSKA (reference sequence). The V and J ends lost 3 bases and 10 bases, in that order; junction bases with no gene match: 11. The CDR3 loop spans 14 amino acids. The CDR3 reads CSASPGTGAPPAFF. The CDR3 DNA sequence: TGCAGTGCTAGCCCCGGGACAGGGGCCCCCCCAGCTTTCTTT.

In its sample, this clonotype was seen a few times. The gene calls are TRBV12-3 or TRBV12-4 and TRBJ1-1; 9 bases line up with TRBD1. The CDR3 is 17 residues long. After removal of 8 bases from V and 1 base from J, the junction contained 14 bases not matched to a gene. CDR3 sequence reads: CASRLSGTGLSNTEAFF. DNA for the CDR3: TGTGCCAGCCGACTGTCCGGGACAGGGTTGTCGAACACTGAAGCTTTCTTT.

This clonotype has only a few counts. The J gene is TRBJ2-7, the V gene TRBV28; D may be TRBD1 (5 bases). Germline assignment: CDR1 MDHEN and CDR2 SYDVKM. The CDR3 extends over 14 amino acids. Between the trimmed V and J ends, which lost 8 bases and 3 bases, there was a span of 17 bases. CDR3 bases: TGTGCCAGCGGGGCAGCTTCCATGTACTACGAGCAGTACTTC. Translated, it gives CASGAASMYYEQYF.

V gene TRBV29-1 combines with J gene TRBJ2-2, with D possibly being TRBD1 or TRBD2 (7 bases each). This CDR3 is 15 amino acids long. Germline CDR1 SQVTM, CDR2 ANQGSEA. V lost 6 bases and J 5 bases, leaving 19 bases between the germline ends. The CDR3 DNA follows: TGCAGCGTGGAAATAGGTCAGGGGGGGACCGGGGAGCTGTTTTTT. Its translation is CSVEIGQGGTGELFF.

This CDR3 is CASSLDRGGGNTIYF. CDR3 DNA sequence: TGTGCCAGCAGTTTAGACAGGGGAGGAGGAAACACCATATATTTT. The V call is TRBV28, the J call TRBJ1-3; TRBD1 agrees at 8 bases. V was pared by 2 bases and J by 4 bases, with 4 bases of the junction left unmatched. The CDR3 has 15 residues. Germline loops: CDR1 MDHEN, CDR2 SYDVKM.

The J gene is TRBJ2-4, the V gene TRBV6-1; 16 bases line up with TRBD2. This CDR3 is built from 20 residues. Germline values: CDR1 MNHNS, CDR2 SASEGT. The ends lost 6 bases at V and 3 bases at J; junction bases unmatched: 14. The CDR3 coding sequence is TGTGCCAGCAGCCCTCGTCCGGGACTAGCGGGAGGGCCAGGCAAAAACATTCAGTACTTC. This sequence encodes CASSPRPGLAGGPGKNIQYF.

V is TRBV20-1 and J is TRBJ1-4; no reliable D call. V gave up 3 bases and J gave up 6 bases, with 2 bases separating them. There are 10 residues in the CDR3. Germline-derived CDR1 and CDR2 are DFQATT and SNEGSKA (reference sequence). The CDR3 DNA is TGCAGTGCTAGCGATGAAAAACTGTTTTTT. Its protein is CSASDEKLFF.

V and J are TRBV29-1 and TRBJ1-2; no clear D. V lost 6 bases, J lost 0 bases, and 14 bases lay in between. Looked up from germline, CDR1 is SQVTM and CDR2 is ANQGSEA. This CDR3 spans 14 amino acids. CDR3 amino acids: CSVSGRPANYGYTF. The CDR3, as DNA: TGCAGCGTGAGCGGACGGCCAGCTAACTATGGCTACACCTTC.

This clonotype was seen more than once but under ten times. The J gene is TRBJ2-1, the V gene TRBV7-2; D not resolved. This CDR3 region has 11 residues. V was shortened by 8 bases and J by 0 bases, with 2 bases between the two germline ends. Looked up from germline, CDR1 is SGHTA and CDR2 is FQGNSA. CDR3 DNA sequence: TGTGCCAGCGTCTCCTACAATGAGCAGTTCTTC. It translates to CASVSYNEQFF.

The chain recombines TRBV4-3 with TRBJ1-1; D unresolved. CDR1 is LGHNA, CDR2 YSLEER, per germline. This CDR3 has 15 amino acids. V lost 4 bases, J lost 4 bases, and 16 bases lay in between. The CDR3 sequence is CASSPEVGGGTEAFF. The CDR3 DNA follows: TGCGCCAGCAGCCCTGAAGTAGGAGGAGGCACTGAAGCTTTCTTT.

V usage is TRBV5-1 and J usage is TRBJ1-2, with a weak D call TRBD1 (5 bases). V lost 0 bases and J 4 bases, leaving 10 bases between the germline ends. This CDR3 contains 14 residues. Germline lookup yields CDR1 SGHRS and CDR2 YFSETQ. CDR3 sequence: CASSLARQSYGYTF. CDR3 DNA sequence: TGCGCCAGCAGCTTGGCTCGACAGAGCTATGGCTACACCTTC.

This clonotype was found a few times. The chain has TRBV7-8 and TRBJ2-1; 8 positions agree with TRBD1. The J segment lost 4 bases and the V segment lost 1 base, leaving 3 bases of the junction unmatched. CDR3 length: 15 residues. Germline CDR1 reads SGHVS; CDR2 reads FQNEAQ. CDR3 residues: CASSLEDRAYNEQFF. DNA of the CDR3: TGTGCCAGCAGCTTAGAGGACAGGGCGTACAATGAGCAGTTCTTC.

The J gene is TRBJ2-3, the V gene TRBV29-1, with TRBD2 matching 7 bases. This CDR3 has 14 residues. V was clipped by 7 bases and J by 4 bases; unmatched bases: 11. Germline V CDR1 and CDR2: SQVTM, ANQGSEA. CDR3 DNA sequence: TGCAGCGCCGAGACTAGCTTGGGGCCAGATACGCAGTATTTT. Translation: CSAETSLGPDTQYF.

V usage is TRBV25-1 and J usage is TRBJ2-1, with 7 bases that match TRBD2. J gave up 9 bases and V 5 bases, and 19 bases lay outside the gene matches. This CDR3 has 17 amino acids. Germline assignment: CDR1 MGHDK and CDR2 SYGVNS. This CDR3 reads CASSKLPRREPDAEQFF. As DNA, the CDR3 is TGTGCCAGCAGTAAGCTCCCTCGGCGGGAGCCGGATGCTGAGCAGTTCTTC.

The rearrangement links TRBV20-1 to TRBJ1-2, with D perhaps matching TRBD1 (5 bases). CDR3 size: 18 residues. Germline V gives CDR1 DFQATT, CDR2 SNEGSKA (reference sequence). Trimming took off 7 bases at V and 1 base at J, with 28 bases between the two ends. The CDR3 nucleotides read TGCAGTGTCAGATCATTCCCCACCGGGACTCAAATTAACTATGGCTACACCTTC. Amino acid sequence: CSVRSFPTGTQINYGYTF.

The table lists this clonotype with a few counts. The CDR3 loop reads CSARVPALASGPNEQFF. CDR3 DNA sequence: TGCAGTGCTAGAGTCCCAGCGCTGGCTAGCGGACCCAATGAGCAGTTCTTC. This rearrangement joins TRBV20-1 to TRBJ2-1; 7 positions agree with TRBD2. Losses at the gene ends were 1 base for V and 6 bases for J; bases not matched to a gene: 15. The CDR3 runs to 17 residues. Germline V gene sequence: CDR1 DFQATT, CDR2 SNEGSKA (reference sequence).

This chain uses TRBV9 with TRBJ1-5; 11 bases fit TRBD1. The J segment lost 5 bases and the V segment lost 5 bases, leaving 3 bases of the junction unmatched. CDR1 is SGDLS, CDR2 YYNGEE, per germline. The length of the CDR3 is 14 residues. CDR3 nucleotide sequence: TGTGCCAGCAGTAGGACAGGGGGCTATCAGCCCCAGCATTTT. As protein: CASSRTGGYQPQHF.